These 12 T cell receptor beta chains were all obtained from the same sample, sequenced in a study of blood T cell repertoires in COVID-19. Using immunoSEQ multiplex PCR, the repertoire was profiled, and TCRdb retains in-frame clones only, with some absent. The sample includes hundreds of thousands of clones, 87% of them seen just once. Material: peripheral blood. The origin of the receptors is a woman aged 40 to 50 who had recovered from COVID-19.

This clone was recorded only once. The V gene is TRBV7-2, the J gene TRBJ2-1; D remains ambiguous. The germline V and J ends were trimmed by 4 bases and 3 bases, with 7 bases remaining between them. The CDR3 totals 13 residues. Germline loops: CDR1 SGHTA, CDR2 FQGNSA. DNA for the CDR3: TGTGCCAGCAGCTCCCGACACTACAATGAGCAGTTCTTC. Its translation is CASSSRHYNEQFF.

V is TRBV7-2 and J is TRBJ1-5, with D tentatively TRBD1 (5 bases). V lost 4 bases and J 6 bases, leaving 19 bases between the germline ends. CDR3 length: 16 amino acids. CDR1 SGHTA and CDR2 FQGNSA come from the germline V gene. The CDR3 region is CASSSGHPGQGQPQHF. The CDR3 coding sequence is TGTGCCAGCAGCTCCGGACACCCCGGGCAGGGTCAGCCCCAGCATTTT.

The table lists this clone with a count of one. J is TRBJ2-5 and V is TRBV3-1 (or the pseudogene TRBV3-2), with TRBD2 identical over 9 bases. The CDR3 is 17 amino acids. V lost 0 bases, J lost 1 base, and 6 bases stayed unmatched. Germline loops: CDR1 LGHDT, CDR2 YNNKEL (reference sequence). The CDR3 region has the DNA TGTGCCAGCAGCCAAGAGGGGGGTAGCGGGGGCCAAGAGACCCAGTACTTC. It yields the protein CASSQEGGSGGQETQYF.

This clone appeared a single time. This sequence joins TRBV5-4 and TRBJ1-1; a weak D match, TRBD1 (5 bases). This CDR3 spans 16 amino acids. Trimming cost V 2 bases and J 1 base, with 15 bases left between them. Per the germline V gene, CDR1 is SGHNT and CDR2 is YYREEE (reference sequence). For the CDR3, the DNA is TGTGCCAGCAGCTTTGATCTATCCAGGGCGAACACTGAAGCTTTCTTT. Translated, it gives CASSFDLSRANTEAFF.

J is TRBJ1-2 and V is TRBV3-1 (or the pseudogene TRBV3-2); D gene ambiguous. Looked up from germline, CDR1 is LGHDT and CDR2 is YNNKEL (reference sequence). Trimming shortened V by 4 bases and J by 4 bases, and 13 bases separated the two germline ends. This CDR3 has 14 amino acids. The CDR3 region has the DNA TGTGCCAGCAGCCTTGGACTCCTTCGCTATGGCTACACCTTC. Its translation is CASSLGLLRYGYTF.

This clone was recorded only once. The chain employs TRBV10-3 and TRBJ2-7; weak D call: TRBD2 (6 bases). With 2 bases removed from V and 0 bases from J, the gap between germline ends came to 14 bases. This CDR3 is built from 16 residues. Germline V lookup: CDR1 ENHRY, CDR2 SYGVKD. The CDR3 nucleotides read TGTGCCATCAGTGAGGGCGGGGCCCGAAGCTCCTACGAGCAGTACTTC. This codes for CAISEGGARSSYEQYF.

CDR3 amino acids: CASRGAPGGFNEKLFF. In DNA form, the CDR3 reads TGTGCCAGCAGGGGGGCCCCAGGGGGCTTTAATGAAAAACTGTTTTTT. The genes are TRBV5-5 and TRBJ1-4, with 8 bases lining up with TRBD1. The germline V gene has CDR1 SGHKS and CDR2 YYEKEE (reference sequence). Unmatched junction bases numbered 10, after V lost 5 bases and J lost 4 bases. The length of the CDR3 is 16 residues.

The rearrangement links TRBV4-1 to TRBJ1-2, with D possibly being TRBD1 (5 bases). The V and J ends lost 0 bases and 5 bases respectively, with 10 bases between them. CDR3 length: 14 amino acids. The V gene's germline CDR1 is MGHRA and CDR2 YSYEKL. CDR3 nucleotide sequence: TGCGCCAGCAGCCAAGAAGGGGCCCTGTATGGCTACACCTTC. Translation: CASSQEGALYGYTF.

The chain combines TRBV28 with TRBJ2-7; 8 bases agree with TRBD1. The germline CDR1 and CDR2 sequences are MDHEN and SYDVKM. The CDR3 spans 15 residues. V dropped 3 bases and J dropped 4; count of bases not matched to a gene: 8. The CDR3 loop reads CASSLPDRGGYEQYF. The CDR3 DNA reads TGTGCCAGCAGTTTGCCCGACAGGGGCGGATACGAGCAGTACTTC.

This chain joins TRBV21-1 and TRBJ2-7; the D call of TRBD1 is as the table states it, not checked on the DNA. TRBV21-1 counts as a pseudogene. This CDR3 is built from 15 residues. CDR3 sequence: CASSKEPGQTYEQYF. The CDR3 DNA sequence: TGTGCCAGCAGCAAAGAGCCAGGTCAAACCTACGAGCAGTACTTC.

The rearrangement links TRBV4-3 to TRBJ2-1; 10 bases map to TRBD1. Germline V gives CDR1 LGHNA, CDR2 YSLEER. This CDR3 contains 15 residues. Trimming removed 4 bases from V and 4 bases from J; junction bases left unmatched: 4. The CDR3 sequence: CASSPGQGRYNEQFF. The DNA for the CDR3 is TGCGCCAGCAGCCCGGGACAGGGGAGGTACAATGAGCAGTTCTTC.

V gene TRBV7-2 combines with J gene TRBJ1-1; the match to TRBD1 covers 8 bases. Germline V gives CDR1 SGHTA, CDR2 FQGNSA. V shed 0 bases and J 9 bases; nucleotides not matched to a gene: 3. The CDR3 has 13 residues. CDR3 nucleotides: TGTGCCAGCAGCTTAGCTTGGGACAGGCAAGCTTTCTTT. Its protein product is CASSLAWDRQAFF. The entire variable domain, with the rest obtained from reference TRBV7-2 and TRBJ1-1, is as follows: GAGVSQSPSNKVTEKGKDVELRCDPISGHTALYWYRQSLGQGLEFLIYFQGNSAPDKSGLPSDRFSAERTGGSVSTLTIQRTQQEDSAVYLCASSLAWDRQAFFGQGTRLTVV.